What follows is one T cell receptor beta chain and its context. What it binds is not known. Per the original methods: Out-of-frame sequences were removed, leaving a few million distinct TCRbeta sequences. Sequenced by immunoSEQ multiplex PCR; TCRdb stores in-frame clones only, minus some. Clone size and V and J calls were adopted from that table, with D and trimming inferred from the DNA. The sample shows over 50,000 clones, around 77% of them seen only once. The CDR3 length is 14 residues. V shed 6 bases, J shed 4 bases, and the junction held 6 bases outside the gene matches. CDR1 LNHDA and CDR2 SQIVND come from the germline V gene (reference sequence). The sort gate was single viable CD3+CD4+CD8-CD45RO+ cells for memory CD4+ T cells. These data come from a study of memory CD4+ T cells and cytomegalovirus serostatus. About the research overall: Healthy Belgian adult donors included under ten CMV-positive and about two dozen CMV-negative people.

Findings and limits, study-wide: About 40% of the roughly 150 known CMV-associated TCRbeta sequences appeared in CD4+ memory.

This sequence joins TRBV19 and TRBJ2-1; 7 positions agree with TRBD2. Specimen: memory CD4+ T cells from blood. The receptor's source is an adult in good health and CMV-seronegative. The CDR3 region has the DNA TGTGCCAGTAGGCCGGCGGGAGAATACAATGAGCAGTTCTTC. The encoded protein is CASRPAGEYNEQFF.